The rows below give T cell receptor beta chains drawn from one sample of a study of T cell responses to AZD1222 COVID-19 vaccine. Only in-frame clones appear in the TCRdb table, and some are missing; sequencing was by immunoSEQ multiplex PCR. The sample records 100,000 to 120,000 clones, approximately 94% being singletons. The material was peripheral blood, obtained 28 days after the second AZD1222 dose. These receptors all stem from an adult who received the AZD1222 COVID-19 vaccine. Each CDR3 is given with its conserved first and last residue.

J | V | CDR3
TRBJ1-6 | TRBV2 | CATRTGTANSPLHF
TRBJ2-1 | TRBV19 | CARCRGYNEQFF
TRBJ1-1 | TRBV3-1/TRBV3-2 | CASSQRGTDTEAFF
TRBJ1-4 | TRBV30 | CAWRRKGNEKLFF
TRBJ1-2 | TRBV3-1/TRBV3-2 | CASSQGYAGANYGYTF
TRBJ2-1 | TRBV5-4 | CASINNNEQFF
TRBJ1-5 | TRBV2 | CASSEGDTGYQPQHF
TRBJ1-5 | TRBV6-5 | CASRRLANQPQHF
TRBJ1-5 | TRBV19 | CASTLRGQDNQPQHF
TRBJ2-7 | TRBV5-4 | CASSSRLASEQYF
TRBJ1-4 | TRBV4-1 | CASSLSGGGATNEKLFF
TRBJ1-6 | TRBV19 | CASEGRGPNSPLHF
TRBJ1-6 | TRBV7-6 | CASSLGLITGDSPLHF
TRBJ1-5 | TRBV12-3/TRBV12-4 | CASSLNGMPQHF
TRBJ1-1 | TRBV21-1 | CASSKGVQPRVATEAFF
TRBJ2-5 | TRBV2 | CASLQGFETQYF
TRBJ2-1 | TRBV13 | CASIRWTGGVDEQFF
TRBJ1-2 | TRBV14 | CASSQDWAGYGYTF
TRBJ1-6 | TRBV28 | CASWTGHNSPLHF
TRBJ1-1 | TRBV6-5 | CASSYSQGTEAFF
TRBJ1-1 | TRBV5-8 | CASRNFGGDTEAFF
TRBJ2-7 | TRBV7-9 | CASSSKPTSVSSYEQYF
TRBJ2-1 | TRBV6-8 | CASSTPAGDVDEQFF
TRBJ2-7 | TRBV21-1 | CASSKGGPVYEQYF
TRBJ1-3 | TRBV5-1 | CASSLQGPLFGNTIYF
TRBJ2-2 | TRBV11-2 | CASSLEGHVGATGELFF
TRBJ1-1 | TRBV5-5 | CASSLADPNTEAFF
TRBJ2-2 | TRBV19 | CASTPPGTVSTGELFF
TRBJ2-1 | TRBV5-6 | CASSFFVDHEQFF
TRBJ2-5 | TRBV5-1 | CASSFVVGQETQYF
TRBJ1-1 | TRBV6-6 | CASSYPLLGRTEAFF
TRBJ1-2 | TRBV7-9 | CASSLSGQGPGYTF
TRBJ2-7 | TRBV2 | CASSDSVSSGRAWEQYF
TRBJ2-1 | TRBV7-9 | CASSLIRDTNEQFF
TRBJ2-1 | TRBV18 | CASSPTGLAMGNEQFF
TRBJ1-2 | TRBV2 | CASSRVPSVKGYTF
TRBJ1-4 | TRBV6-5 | CASRQVIHEKLFF
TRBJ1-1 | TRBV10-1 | CASSALGQGIGEAFF
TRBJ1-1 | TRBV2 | CASSLGLNTEAFF
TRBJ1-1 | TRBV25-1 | CASSDYTEAFF